Below, one T cell receptor beta chain is given with its context. These data belong to a study of long-term antiretroviral therapy in people with HIV. The immunoSEQ assay was v3.0, run at survey level. Profiling relied on immunoSEQ multiplex PCR, and the TCRdb table lists in-frame clones only, not all of them. The sample includes some 35,000 clones, 65% to 80% of them seen just once. Per germline, CDR1 WSHSY and CDR2 SAAADI. The V and J ends lost 2 bases and 0 bases respectively, with 9 bases between them. CDR3 length: 15 amino acids. The chain links TRBV10-2 to TRBJ2-3; D is ambiguous. This specimen was unsorted PBMCs, taken 3 years after starting antiretroviral therapy. This TCR was recovered from a man aged 45-65 years with HIV. In nucleotides, the CDR3 is TGCGCCAGCAGTGAGACCCAGGCTAGCACAGATACGCAGTATTTT. Encoded protein: CASSETQASTDTQYF.